The next 14 T cell receptor beta chains were all read from a single sample in a study of T cell changes during pregnancy in multiple sclerosis. The data were produced by immunoSEQ multiplex PCR, yet TCRdb's version contains in-frame clones alone and is incomplete. The table lists 75,000 to 95,000 clones, more than 85% of them singletons. The sequencing used peripheral blood, collected in the first trimester of pregnancy. The receptors shown here come from a female donor with multiple sclerosis, enrolled in a pregnancy study.

J is TRBJ1-1 and V is TRBV5-1; maybe TRBD1 (5 bases). V lost 0 bases to trimming and J lost 7 bases, with 13 bases between them. The germline V gene encodes CDR1 SGHRS and CDR2 YFSETQ. The CDR3 is made up of 14 amino acids. The CDR3 DNA reads as TGCGCCAGCAGCTTGGCTATGGGGGGAAGTGAAGCTTTCTTT. As protein: CASSLAMGGSEAFF.

This chain links TRBV28 with TRBJ1-3; no clear D. The CDR3 covers 12 residues. Germline V gene data show CDR1 as MDHEN and CDR2 as SYDVKM. Trimming removed 6 bases at V and 1 base at J, with 4 bases between. The DNA for the CDR3 is TGTGCCAGCAGCGGGTCTGGAAACACCATATATTTT. Amino acids: CASSGSGNTIYF.

The gene calls are TRBV4-1 and TRBJ2-7; D gene unclear. Germline CDR1 reads MGHRA; CDR2 reads YSYEKL. This CDR3 has 15 residues. Trimming pared 1 base from V and 3 bases from J, leaving 13 bases between. The CDR3 loop reads CASSQGLVLHYEQYF. CDR3 nucleotides: TGCGCCAGCAGCCAAGGTCTAGTCCTCCACTACGAGCAGTACTTC.

The chain is built from TRBV19 and TRBJ1-2; D not resolved. The CDR3 runs to 12 residues. V gave up 5 bases and J gave up 10 bases, with 14 bases separating them. Germline V gene lookup returns CDR1 LNHDA and CDR2 SQIVND (reference sequence). CDR3 sequence (DNA): TGTGCCAGTAGTTTCCGGAAGCAGGACTACACCTTC. The encoded protein is CASSFRKQDYTF.

This chain connects TRBV30 to TRBJ2-7; 12 nucleotides line up with TRBD2. The V gene end was trimmed by 0 bases and the J gene end by 7 bases; junction bases not matched to a gene: 4. CDR1 is GTSNPN and CDR2 is SVGIG in the germline V gene (reference sequence). This CDR3 has 14 amino acids. This CDR3 is CAWSVLAGGGEQYF. In DNA, the CDR3 is TGTGCCTGGAGTGTACTAGCGGGAGGTGGTGAGCAGTACTTC.

This rearrangement joins TRBV5-8 to TRBJ2-1; TRBD2 matches at 9 bases. The CDR3 totals 16 residues. The junction had 11 bases not matched to a gene; V was cut back by 7 bases and J by 3 bases. Germline values: CDR1 SGHTS, CDR2 YDEGEE. This CDR3 is CASPDRPSGVYNEQFF. The CDR3 nucleotides are TGTGCCAGCCCCGATAGGCCTAGCGGGGTCTACAATGAGCAGTTCTTC.

V usage is TRBV29-1 and J usage is TRBJ1-1, with a weak D call TRBD1 (6 bases). The V end lost 7 bases, the J end lost 9 bases, and 18 bases lay between the germline ends. The CDR3 extends over 12 amino acids. The germline V gene has CDR1 SQVTM and CDR2 ANQGSEA. CDR3 bases: TGCAGCGGGGGGGGGCAGGGGCTTCAAGCTTTCTTT. This codes for CSGGGQGLQAFF.

V and J are TRBV19 and TRBJ2-5; TRBD1 aligns across 7 bases. Germline V gene data show CDR1 as LNHDA and CDR2 as SQIVND (reference sequence). The CDR3 loop spans 13 amino acids. The V segment lost 7 bases and the J segment 0 bases; nucleotides outside the gene matches: 2. CDR3 amino acids: CASIGTDQETQYF. Here the CDR3 DNA reads TGTGCCAGTATCGGGACAGACCAAGAGACCCAGTACTTC.

This clone was seen a few times. The rearrangement joins TRBV5-1 to TRBJ1-1; 11 nucleotides agree with TRBD1. This CDR3 is built from 14 residues. CDR1 and CDR2 from the germline V gene are SGHRS and YFSETQ. After removal of 3 bases from V and 8 bases from J, the junction contained 6 bases not matched to a gene. The CDR3 sequence: CASSSGQGAAEAFF. For the CDR3, the DNA is TGCGCCAGCAGCTCCGGACAGGGGGCGGCCGAAGCTTTCTTT.

J is TRBJ1-2 and V is TRBV29-1; 8 nucleotides agree with TRBD1. CDR3 length: 13 amino acids. V shed 2 bases and J 5 bases; nucleotides not matched to a gene: 4. The V gene's germline CDR1 is SQVTM and CDR2 ANQGSEA. CDR3 protein: CSVERQGLYGYTF. The CDR3 region has the DNA TGCAGCGTTGAAAGACAGGGGCTTTATGGCTACACCTTC.

The rearrangement links TRBV7-9 to TRBJ2-2; 9 bases align to TRBD2. This CDR3 is built from 14 residues. Germline V gene sequence: CDR1 SEHNR, CDR2 FQNEAQ (reference sequence). Trimming removed 3 bases from V and 6 bases from J; junction bases left unmatched: 2. CDR3 coding DNA: TGTGCCAGCAGCTTTAGCGGGAGAGCCGGGGAGCTGTTTTTT. Translated, it gives CASSFSGRAGELFF.

V and J are TRBV28 and TRBJ1-2; tentatively, D is TRBD1 (5 bases). The CDR3 runs 14 residues. The germline V gene encodes CDR1 MDHEN and CDR2 SYDVKM. Trimming took off 6 bases at V and 4 bases at J, with 15 bases between the two ends. CDR3 sequence (DNA): TGTGCCAGCAGCACCCAAGGGGCGACCTATGGCTACACCTTC. It encodes CASSTQGATYGYTF.

The rearrangement uses TRBV5-5 and TRBJ1-4, with 8 nucleotides matching TRBD1. The CDR3 has 14 amino acids. The V gene end was trimmed by 3 bases and the J gene end by 8 bases; junction bases not matched to a gene: 6. Germline CDR1 reads SGHKS; CDR2 reads YYEKEE (reference sequence). CDR3 DNA sequence: TGTGCCAGCAGCTCGGACAGGGAAAGGGAAAAACTGTTTTTT. As protein: CASSSDREREKLFF. Full variable domain (missing parts from reference TRBV5-5 and TRBJ1-4): DAGVTQSPTHLIKTRGQQVTLRCSPISGHKSVSWYQQVLGQGPQFIFQYYEKEERGRGNFPDRFSARQFPNYSSELNVNALLLGDSALYLCASSSDREREKLFFGSGTQLSVL.

This chain links TRBV28 with TRBJ1-1; TRBD1 matches 7 bases. Germline V CDR1 and CDR2: MDHEN, SYDVKM. Trimming removed 8 bases from V and 4 bases from J; junction bases left unmatched: 7. This CDR3 contains 13 residues. This CDR3 is CASANSGGTEAFF. The CDR3 DNA reads as TGTGCCAGCGCGAATTCAGGGGGCACTGAAGCTTTCTTT.